These T cell receptor beta chains were read from a single sample in a study of T-cell memory formation after mild COVID-19. TCRdb re-analysed the 5' RACE reads in MiXCR, keeping a single row per CDR3 protein. The table includes more than 75,000 distinct CDR3 sequences, approximately 15% detected once. Material: PBMCs or a T cell subset sorted from them (not recorded which). These TCRs come from an adult woman who had mild COVID-19 (a few samples of this study predate the infection). Cell type and time point are not known. The CDR3 runs from the conserved cysteine through the conserved F or W. A D gene is named only where the DNA matches it firmly. A clone size is listed for some rows: how often the clone was seen (once, few, many), or a class if it is expanded.

v_gene: TRBV7-9; d_gene: -; abundance: few; j_gene: TRBJ2-3; CDR3nt: TGTGCCAGCAGCTCCCGGGTTACAGATACGCAGTATTTT; CDR3aa: CASSSRVTDTQYF
v_gene: TRBV24-1; d_gene: -; abundance: few; j_gene: TRBJ2-3; CDR3nt: TGTGCCACCAGTGGGAGGACTGGTCCGGATACGCAGTATTTT; CDR3aa: CATSGRTGPDTQYF
v_gene: TRBV5-4; d_gene: -; abundance: -; j_gene: TRBJ2-1; CDR3nt: TGTGCCAGCAGTGAGGTTGGGGGGTCATCCTACAATGAGCAGTTCTTC; CDR3aa: CASSEVGGSSYNEQFF
v_gene: TRBV12-3/TRBV12-4; d_gene: TRBD1; abundance: few; j_gene: TRBJ2-5; CDR3nt: TGTGCCAGCAGGGGGACAGGGGGTTTCGGGGAGACCCAGTACTTC; CDR3aa: CASRGTGGFGETQYF
v_gene: TRBV10-3; d_gene: TRBD2; abundance: -; j_gene: TRBJ2-3; CDR3nt: TGTGCCATCAAGGGCGCGGGGGGCGCAGATACGCAGTATTTT; CDR3aa: CAIKGAGGADTQYF
v_gene: TRBV12-3/TRBV12-4; d_gene: -; abundance: few; j_gene: TRBJ1-1; CDR3nt: TGTGCCAGCACGCCACAGGGCGCTACTGAAGCTTTCTTT; CDR3aa: CASTPQGATEAFF
v_gene: TRBV6-6; d_gene: TRBD1; abundance: few; j_gene: TRBJ2-1; CDR3nt: TGTGCCAGCAGTACGACAGGGCGGTACAATGAGCAGTTCTTC; CDR3aa: CASSTTGRYNEQFF
v_gene: TRBV4-3; d_gene: -; abundance: -; j_gene: TRBJ2-7; CDR3nt: TGCGCCAGCAGCCAAGATCGGGGGCGGCCACCCTACGAGCAGTACTTC; CDR3aa: CASSQDRGRPPYEQYF
v_gene: TRBV7-9; d_gene: -; abundance: few; j_gene: TRBJ1-1; CDR3nt: TGTGCCAGCAGCAACAGGGCCCGTAACACTGAAGCTTTCTTT; CDR3aa: CASSNRARNTEAFF
v_gene: TRBV15; d_gene: TRBD1; abundance: -; j_gene: TRBJ2-7; CDR3nt: TGTGCCACCAAAGATTCGACAGGGGGCGGTGAGCAGTACTTC; CDR3aa: CATKDSTGGGEQYF
v_gene: TRBV3-1; d_gene: -; abundance: few; j_gene: TRBJ2-5; CDR3nt: TGTGCCAGTAATAAGTACCAAGAGACCCAGTACTTC; CDR3aa: CASNKYQETQYF
v_gene: TRBV20-1; d_gene: -; abundance: few; j_gene: TRBJ2-1; CDR3nt: TGCAGTGCTAGAGATCGGAACCGAGCCTCCTACAATGAGCAGTTCTTC; CDR3aa: CSARDRNRASYNEQFF
v_gene: TRBV5-1; d_gene: -; abundance: -; j_gene: TRBJ2-1; CDR3nt: TGCGCCAGCAGCGGGGACAACAATGAGCAGTTCTTC; CDR3aa: CASSGDNNEQFF
v_gene: TRBV28; d_gene: TRBD2; abundance: -; j_gene: TRBJ2-3; CDR3nt: TGTGCCAGCAGTCCCTGGGGACTAAGCACAGATACGCAGTATTTT; CDR3aa: CASSPWGLSTDTQYF
v_gene: TRBV3-1; d_gene: TRBD2; abundance: -; j_gene: TRBJ2-1; CDR3nt: TGTGCCAGCAGCCAAGGGACTAGCGCGCGTTATGAGCAGTTCTTC; CDR3aa: CASSQGTSARYEQFF
v_gene: TRBV4-2; d_gene: TRBD2; abundance: -; j_gene: TRBJ2-1; CDR3nt: TGTGCCAGCAGCCAGGGGGGGGACGTGGATGAGCAGTTCTTC; CDR3aa: CASSQGGDVDEQFF
v_gene: TRBV10-3; d_gene: -; abundance: -; j_gene: TRBJ1-1; CDR3nt: TGTGCCATCAGGGCCCTGGTTGAACAGGCTGAAGCTTTCTTT; CDR3aa: CAIRALVEQAEAFF
v_gene: TRBV15; d_gene: -; abundance: -; j_gene: TRBJ2-7; CDR3nt: TGTGCCACCAGCAGAGCCAGGGCCTACGAGCAGTACTTC; CDR3aa: CATSRARAYEQYF
v_gene: TRBV7-8; d_gene: TRBD1; abundance: -; j_gene: TRBJ2-1; CDR3nt: TGTGCCAGCAGCAGGGGACAGGGGGCGATTGAGCAGTTCTTC; CDR3aa: CASSRGQGAIEQFF
v_gene: TRBV5-1; d_gene: -; abundance: many; j_gene: TRBJ2-7; CDR3nt: TGCGCCAGCAGCTTGGTCGGGGGGCCCCACGAGCAGTACTTC; CDR3aa: CASSLVGGPHEQYF
v_gene: TRBV2; d_gene: -; abundance: few; j_gene: TRBJ2-7; CDR3nt: TGTGCCAGCAGGGATCGAGGGGGGCTCTCCTACGAGCAGTACTTC; CDR3aa: CASRDRGGLSYEQYF
v_gene: TRBV24-1; d_gene: -; abundance: -; j_gene: TRBJ2-1; CDR3nt: TGTGCCACCAGTGACCGCGGGACGGTCCACAATGAGCAGTTCTTC; CDR3aa: CATSDRGTVHNEQFF
v_gene: TRBV6-5; d_gene: TRBD1; abundance: few; j_gene: TRBJ2-1; CDR3nt: TGTGCCAGCAGTTGGACAACAGGGGGTGATGAGCAGTTCTTC; CDR3aa: CASSWTTGGDEQFF
v_gene: TRBV24-1; d_gene: TRBD1; abundance: -; j_gene: TRBJ2-1; CDR3nt: TGTGCCACCAGTGACCCGGACAGGGGGCCCAATGAGCAGTTCTTC; CDR3aa: CATSDPDRGPNEQFF
v_gene: TRBV5-1; d_gene: TRBD1; abundance: few; j_gene: TRBJ1-3; CDR3nt: TGCGCCAGCAGCAGCCGGACAGGGCACTCTGGAAACACCATATATTTT; CDR3aa: CASSSRTGHSGNTIYF
v_gene: TRBV6-2/TRBV6-3; d_gene: -; abundance: many; j_gene: TRBJ2-1; CDR3nt: TGTGCCAGCAGTTACTCGAGCTCCTACAATGAGCAGTTCTTC; CDR3aa: CASSYSSSYNEQFF
v_gene: TRBV12-3/TRBV12-4; d_gene: -; abundance: few; j_gene: TRBJ2-3; CDR3nt: TGTGCCAGCAGTTTGGCCTACCTTAGCACAGATACGCAGTATTTT; CDR3aa: CASSLAYLSTDTQYF
v_gene: TRBV4-1; d_gene: TRBD1; abundance: few; j_gene: TRBJ2-1; CDR3nt: TGCGCCAGCAGGGAACGGGACAGGGGATACAATGAGCAGTTCTTC; CDR3aa: CASRERDRGYNEQFF
v_gene: TRBV7-8; d_gene: -; abundance: -; j_gene: TRBJ1-1; CDR3nt: TGTGCCAGCAGGACGGGGGGGGCCACTGAAGCTTTCTTT; CDR3aa: CASRTGGATEAFF
v_gene: TRBV28; d_gene: -; abundance: -; j_gene: TRBJ1-1; CDR3nt: TGTGCCAGCAGTAGCTACAGGGCAATGAACACTGAAGCTTTCTTT; CDR3aa: CASSSYRAMNTEAFF
v_gene: TRBV6-5; d_gene: -; abundance: -; j_gene: TRBJ1-2; CDR3nt: TGTGCCAGCAGTTACCTTTCTTTAGCGGACAGCCTTCCTTTTTATGGCTACACCTTC; CDR3aa: CASSYLSLADSLPFYGYTF
v_gene: TRBV15; d_gene: -; abundance: -; j_gene: TRBJ1-5; CDR3nt: TGTGCCACCAGCAGAGTAGGTGAACAGCTCAATCAGCCCCAGCATTTT; CDR3aa: CATSRVGEQLNQPQHF
v_gene: TRBV12-3/TRBV12-4; d_gene: -; abundance: -; j_gene: TRBJ1-5; CDR3nt: TGTGCCAGCAGTTTACGGACGGGGGTCAGTCAGCCCCAGCATTTT; CDR3aa: CASSLRTGVSQPQHF
v_gene: TRBV4-1; d_gene: -; abundance: -; j_gene: TRBJ1-2; CDR3nt: TGCGCCAGCAGCCAAGGCTTTCAGGAGGGTAGGGGCGCGAGTGGCTACACCTTC; CDR3aa: CASSQGFQEGRGASGYTF
v_gene: TRBV20-1; d_gene: TRBD2; abundance: -; j_gene: TRBJ2-1; CDR3nt: TGCAGTGCTAGCGGAGAGATGGATTTAGCGGGTAATGGTTTTGGGCAGTTCTTC; CDR3aa: CSASGEMDLAGNGFGQFF
v_gene: TRBV7-8; d_gene: TRBD1; abundance: -; j_gene: TRBJ1-2; CDR3nt: TGTGCCAGCAGCTTAGGGACAGGGTTTGGCTACACCTTC; CDR3aa: CASSLGTGFGYTF
v_gene: TRBV20-1; d_gene: -; abundance: few; j_gene: TRBJ2-3; CDR3nt: TGCAGTGCTAGAGACGTGGGACGTGTACTCACTAGCACAGATACGCAGTATTTT; CDR3aa: CSARDVGRVLTSTDTQYF
v_gene: TRBV29-1; d_gene: TRBD1; abundance: -; j_gene: TRBJ1-6; CDR3nt: TGCAGCGCCATGACAGGGCCTAATTCACCCCTCCACTTT; CDR3aa: CSAMTGPNSPLHF
v_gene: TRBV15; d_gene: -; abundance: few; j_gene: TRBJ2-5; CDR3nt: TGTGCCACCAGCAGAGGGACACAGCTGAGGGCCCAGTACTTC; CDR3aa: CATSRGTQLRAQYF
v_gene: TRBV12-3/TRBV12-4; d_gene: TRBD1; abundance: -; j_gene: TRBJ2-7; CDR3nt: TGTGCCAGCAACCCCGGGACAGGAATCTACGAGCAGTACTTC; CDR3aa: CASNPGTGIYEQYF
v_gene: TRBV19; d_gene: -; abundance: few; j_gene: TRBJ2-1; CDR3nt: TGTGCCAGTAGTATTTCAGCCGGGATCCCCTACAATGAGCAGTTCTTC; CDR3aa: CASSISAGIPYNEQFF
v_gene: TRBV5-1; d_gene: -; abundance: -; j_gene: TRBJ2-5; CDR3nt: TGCGCCAGCAGCTTGGTAACAGTGAGGGAGACCCAGTACTTC; CDR3aa: CASSLVTVRETQYF
v_gene: TRBV11-1; d_gene: TRBD2; abundance: -; j_gene: TRBJ2-1; CDR3nt: TGTGCCAGCAGCTTAGCTCGCGGAGCGGGGTTAAGTGGTGAGCAGTTCTTC; CDR3aa: CASSLARGAGLSGEQFF
v_gene: TRBV7-9; d_gene: TRBD2; abundance: few; j_gene: TRBJ2-5; CDR3nt: TGTGCCAGCAGCTCGCGGGGGGCTGGGGAGACCCAGTACTTC; CDR3aa: CASSSRGAGETQYF
v_gene: TRBV12-5; d_gene: -; abundance: few; j_gene: TRBJ2-1; CDR3nt: TGTGCTAGTGGTTTGGATCAGGGGCTAGCGCGAAATGAGCAGTTCTTC; CDR3aa: CASGLDQGLARNEQFF